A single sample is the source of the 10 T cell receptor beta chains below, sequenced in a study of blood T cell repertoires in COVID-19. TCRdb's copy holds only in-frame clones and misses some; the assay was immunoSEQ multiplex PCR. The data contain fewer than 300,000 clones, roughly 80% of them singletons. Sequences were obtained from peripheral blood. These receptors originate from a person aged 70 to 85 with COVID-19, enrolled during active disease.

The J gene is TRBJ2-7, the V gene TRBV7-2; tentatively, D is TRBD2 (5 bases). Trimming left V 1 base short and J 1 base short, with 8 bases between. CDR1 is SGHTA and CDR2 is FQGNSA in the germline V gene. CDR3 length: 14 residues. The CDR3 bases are TGTGCCAGCAGCTTAGACGGGAAATCCTACGAGCAGTACTTC. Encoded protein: CASSLDGKSYEQYF.

The CDR3: CASSVTSGSGEQFF. CDR3 coding DNA: TGCGCCAGCAGCGTAACTAGCGGGAGCGGGGAGCAGTTCTTC. V is TRBV5-1 and J is TRBJ2-1; TRBD2 aligns across 11 bases. In germline, CDR1 is SGHRS, CDR2 YFSETQ. Germline trimming cut 4 bases from V and 10 bases from J; bases unmatched to any gene: 7. CDR3 length: 14 amino acids.

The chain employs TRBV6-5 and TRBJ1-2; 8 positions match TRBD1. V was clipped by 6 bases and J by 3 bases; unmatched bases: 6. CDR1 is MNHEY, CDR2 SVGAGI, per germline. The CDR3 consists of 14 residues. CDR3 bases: TGTGCCAGCAGGCGGACAGGGAGAGACTATGGCTACACCTTC. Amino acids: CASRRTGRDYGYTF.

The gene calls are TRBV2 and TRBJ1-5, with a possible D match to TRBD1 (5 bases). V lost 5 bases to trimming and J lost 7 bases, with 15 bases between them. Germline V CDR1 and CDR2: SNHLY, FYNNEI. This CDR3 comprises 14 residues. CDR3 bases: TGTGCCAGCAGTTGGCAGGGAAGAAACCAGCCCCAGCATTTT. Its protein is CASSWQGRNQPQHF.

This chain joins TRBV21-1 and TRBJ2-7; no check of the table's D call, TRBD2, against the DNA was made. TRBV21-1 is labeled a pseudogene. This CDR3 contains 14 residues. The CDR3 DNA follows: TGTGCCAGCAGACAGAGACTACTAGACTACGAGCAGTACTTC. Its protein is CASRQRLLDYEQYF.

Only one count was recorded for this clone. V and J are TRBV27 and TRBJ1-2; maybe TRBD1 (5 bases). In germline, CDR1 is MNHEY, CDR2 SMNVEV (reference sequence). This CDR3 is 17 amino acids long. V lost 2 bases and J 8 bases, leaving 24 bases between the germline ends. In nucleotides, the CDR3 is TGTGCCAGCAGTTTAACCCCCACGGGGGTAGGGCCGAGCGGCTACACCTTC. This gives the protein CASSLTPTGVGPSGYTF.

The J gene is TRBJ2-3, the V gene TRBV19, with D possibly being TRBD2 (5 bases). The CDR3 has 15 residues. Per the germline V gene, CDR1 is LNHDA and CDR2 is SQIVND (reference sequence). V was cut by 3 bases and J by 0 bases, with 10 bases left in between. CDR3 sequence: CASSMGGGSTDTQYF. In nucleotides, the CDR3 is TGTGCCAGTAGTATGGGCGGAGGAAGCACAGATACGCAGTATTTT.

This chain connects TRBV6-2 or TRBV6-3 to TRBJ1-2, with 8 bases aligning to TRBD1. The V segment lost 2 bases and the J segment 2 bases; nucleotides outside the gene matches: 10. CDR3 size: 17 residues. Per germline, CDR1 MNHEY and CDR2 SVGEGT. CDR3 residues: CASSYTTRDRPNYGYTF. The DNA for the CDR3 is TGTGCCAGCAGTTACACTACCCGGGACAGGCCAAACTATGGCTACACCTTC.

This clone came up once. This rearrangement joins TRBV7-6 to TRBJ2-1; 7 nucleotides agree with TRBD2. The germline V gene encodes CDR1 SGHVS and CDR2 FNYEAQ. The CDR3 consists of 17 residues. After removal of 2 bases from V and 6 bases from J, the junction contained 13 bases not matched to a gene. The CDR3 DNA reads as TGTGCCAGCAGCTTACGGGGGGACTCCATCATCCCCAATGAGCAGTTCTTC. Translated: CASSLRGDSIIPNEQFF.

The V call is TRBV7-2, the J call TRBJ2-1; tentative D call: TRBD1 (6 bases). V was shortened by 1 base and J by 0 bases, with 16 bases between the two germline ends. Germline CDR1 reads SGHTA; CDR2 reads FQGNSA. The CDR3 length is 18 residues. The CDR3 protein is CASSLDAGGFISYNEQFF. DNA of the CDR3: TGTGCCAGCAGCTTAGACGCTGGGGGCTTTATCTCCTACAATGAGCAGTTCTTC.